These 2 T cell receptor beta chains came from one sample sequenced in a study of regulatory dendritic cells for organ transplantation. TCRdb's copy holds only in-frame clones and misses some; the assay was immunoSEQ multiplex PCR. The data hold 34,000 or so clones, with around nine tenths observed a single time. The sequenced material came from naive CD4+ T cells from blood. Subset described: CD45RA+ naive T cells. These TCRs come from a human donor in good health.

This chain joins TRBV15 and TRBJ1-2, with D possibly matching TRBD1 (6 bases). This CDR3 contains 15 residues. V lost 4 bases and J lost 3, with 15 bases in between. Germline V gene data show CDR1 as LNHNV and CDR2 as YYDKDF (reference sequence). CDR3 sequence reads: CATSNGLTGDYGYTF. CDR3 nucleotide sequence: TGTGCCACCAGCAACGGGTTGACAGGCGACTATGGCTACACCTTC.

This clone appeared a few times. This chain connects TRBV10-3 to TRBJ2-7, with D hard to call. CDR3 length: 13 amino acids. V gave up 3 bases and J gave up 3 bases, with 9 bases separating them. CDR1 and CDR2 from the germline V gene are ENHRY and SYGVKD. This CDR3 is CAISEGEDYEQYF. CDR3 sequence (DNA): TGTGCCATCAGTGAAGGAGAGGACTACGAGCAGTACTTC.